The TCR beta chain described here comes from a study of cytomegalovirus exposure and HLA in healthy donors. A word on this clone: Antigen specificity is unknown.

Study results and limitations: A later analysis found most CMV-associated TCR beta chains apparently HLA-restricted.

Losses at the gene ends were 6 bases for V and 0 bases for J; bases not matched to a gene: 8. The CDR3 is 16 amino acids. CDR1 SQVTM and CDR2 ANQGSEA come from the germline V gene. Use of 60 Vbeta and 13 Jbeta primers characterized the PCR. The protocol was immunoSEQ multiplex PCR, while the TCRdb copy is restricted to in-frame clones and leaves out a portion. The sample lists 150,000 to 200,000 clones, over 65% occurring once. The sample consisted of PBMCs. This TCR was recovered from a middle-aged woman in good health and CMV-seronegative. This sequence joins TRBV29-1 and TRBJ2-7; TRBD2 matches at 13 bases. CDR3 protein: CSVAGLAGRSSYEQYF. CDR3 in DNA: TGCAGCGTCGCGGGACTAGCGGGGAGAAGCTCCTACGAGCAGTACTTC.